One and the same sample provided the 3 T cell receptor beta chains below, sequenced in a study of T cells in Graves' hyperthyroidism and ophthalmopathy. TCR beta CDR3 region amplification was performed from RNA transcripts. TCR CDR3 regions were first amplified by RT-PCR with HTBI primers. Via MiXCR, TCRdb re-called the multiplex PCR reads, giving one row per CDR3 protein. The sample lists 300,000 to 400,000 distinct CDR3 sequences, 21% occurring once. Sequencing was carried out using blood. Receptors originate from a woman aged 45-60 years with Graves' hyperthyroidism.

This clonotype was seen a handful of times. V usage is TRBV19 and J usage is TRBJ1-4; unclear D gene. Trimming removed 1 base from V and 6 bases from J, with 3 bases in between. CDR3 size: 12 residues. In germline, CDR1 is LNHDA, CDR2 SQIVND (reference sequence). The DNA for the CDR3 is TGTGCCAGTAGTATAGGGGATGAAAAACTGTTTTTT. Translation: CASSIGDEKLFF. The full variable domain, with the rest looked up from reference TRBV19 and TRBJ1-4, is DGGITQSPKYLFRKEGQNVTLSCEQNLNHDAMYWYRQDPGQGLRLIYYSQIVNDFQKGDIAEGYSVSREKKESFPLTVTSAQKNPTAFYLCASSIGDEKLFFGSGTQLSVL.

The chain joins TRBV27 to TRBJ1-1; no clear D. V was shortened by 4 bases and J by 2 bases, with 14 bases between the two germline ends. The CDR3 covers 15 residues. Germline CDR1 reads MNHEY; CDR2 reads SMNVEV (reference sequence). The DNA of the CDR3 is TGTGCCAGCAGTTCTGCGCCCTCTGTAAACACTGAAGCTTTCTTT. This codes for CASSSAPSVNTEAFF.

This clonotype was found many times. The rearrangement joins TRBV20-1 to TRBJ2-5; D uncertain. This CDR3 region has 13 residues. The germline CDR1 and CDR2 sequences are DFQATT and SNEGSKA (reference sequence). Trimming removed 4 bases from V and 1 base from J, with 10 bases in between. Written as DNA, the CDR3 is TGCAGTGCTAATGGGCCAGTCCAAGAGACCCAGTACTTC. Protein sequence: CSANGPVQETQYF.